Following are 8 T cell receptor beta chains from one sample sequenced in a study of graft-versus-host responses after intestinal transplantation. Their recognized antigens are unknown. Clones were read by immunoSEQ multiplex PCR, and TCRdb kept only the in-frame ones, dropping some. The sample holds more than 80,000 clones, 88% seen once. Source: unstimulated CD4+ T cells sorted from spleen or lymph node cells, taken before transplant. The receptors come from a human donor who was the organ donor for an intestinal transplant.

This chain links TRBV6-1 with TRBJ1-3; the D is unclear. The CDR3 has 13 residues. Trimming stripped 5 bases from V and 3 bases from J, with 8 bases between. Germline-derived CDR1 and CDR2 are MNHNS and SASEGT. The CDR3 DNA sequence: TGTGCCAGCAGTTCAGAGGGTGGAAACACCATATATTTT. This encodes CASSSEGGNTIYF.

This sequence joins TRBV19 and TRBJ2-1, with D possibly matching TRBD1 (5 bases). The CDR3 contains 16 residues. CDR1 is LNHDA and CDR2 is SQIVND in the germline V gene (reference sequence). The V end lost 2 bases, the J end lost 7 bases, and 18 bases lay between the germline ends. For the CDR3, the DNA is TGTGCCAGTAGTATAAAAGGACACCCCTCGAGGAATGAGCAGTTCTTC. Encoded protein: CASSIKGHPSRNEQFF.

CDR3 coding DNA: TGCGCCAGCAGCTTTAGTACCGGGGAGCTGTTTTTT. Its translation: CASSFSTGELFF. The rearrangement uses TRBV5-1 and TRBJ2-2; D unresolved. Germline CDR1 is SGHRS and CDR2 is YFSETQ. This CDR3 comprises 12 residues. V was shortened by 2 bases and J by 5 bases, with 4 bases between the two germline ends. Using reference TRBV5-1 and TRBJ2-2 for the parts outside the CDR3, the full variable domain is KAGVTQTPRYLIKTRGQQVTLSCSPISGHRSVSWYQQTPGQGLQFLFEYFSETQRNKGNFPGRFSGRQFSNSRSEMNVSTLELGDSALYLCASSFSTGELFFGEGSRLTVL.

The chain employs TRBV9 and TRBJ1-1, with TRBD1 identical over 9 bases. The ends lost 0 bases at V and 5 bases at J; junction bases unmatched: 14. In germline, CDR1 is SGDLS, CDR2 YYNGEE. This CDR3 has 18 residues. CDR3 coding DNA: TGTGCCAGCAGCGTAGCCGCAACAGGGGGCGCGGTGGAGACTGAAGCTTTCTTT. Amino acid sequence: CASSVAATGGAVETEAFF.

This clone was seen more than once but under ten times. V gene TRBV4-2 combines with J gene TRBJ2-7; perhaps TRBD2 as D (6 bases). Trimming removed 0 bases at V and 3 bases at J, with 12 bases between. The CDR3 consists of 15 residues. CDR1 and CDR2 (germline): LGHNA, YNFKEQ. The CDR3 loop reads CASSQELRGGYEQYF. CDR3 nucleotides: TGTGCCAGCAGCCAAGAATTGCGGGGAGGCTACGAGCAGTACTTC.

This clone is a singleton in its sample. The CDR3 reads CASSKDSNNQPQHF. The CDR3 DNA reads as TGTGCCAGTAGTAAGGACAGCAACAATCAGCCCCAGCATTTT. The chain employs TRBV19 and TRBJ1-5; the D gene is possibly TRBD1 (6 bases). Germline loops: CDR1 LNHDA, CDR2 SQIVND (reference sequence). The CDR3 sequence is 14 residues long. The ends were cut back, 4 bases at V and 3 bases at J, with 10 bases in the middle. Full variable domain (outside the CDR3, taken from reference TRBV19 and TRBJ1-5): DGGITQSPKYLFRKEGQNVTLSCEQNLNHDAMYWYRQDPGQGLRLIYYSQIVNDFQKGDIAEGYSVSREKKESFPLTVTSAQKNPTAFYLCASSKDSNNQPQHFGDGTRLSIL.

The chain uses TRBV27 and TRBJ2-7; D is possibly TRBD1 (6 bases). Germline V gene data show CDR1 as MNHEY and CDR2 as SMNVEV (reference sequence). Trimming stripped 6 bases from V and 5 bases from J, with 20 bases between. The CDR3 has 15 amino acids. Written as DNA, the CDR3 is TGTGCCAGCAGCACGGACTCCAGGGGTGGCGACGAGCAGTACTTC. Its translation is CASSTDSRGGDEQYF.

J is TRBJ1-2 and V is TRBV11-1, with 8 bases matching TRBD1. There are 15 residues in the CDR3. The V segment lost 3 bases and the J segment 8 bases; nucleotides outside the gene matches: 11. From germline, CDR1 is SGHAT and CDR2 FQDESV (reference sequence). CDR3 nucleotide sequence: TGTGCCAGCAGCTTCGGCCCGGACAGGACAGGGGGCTACACCTTC. Translating it yields CASSFGPDRTGGYTF.